This record concerns one TCR beta chain sequence. The sample has other DNA sequences that encode this CDR3 too. V was cut by 6 bases and J by 4 bases, with 12 bases left in between. The CDR3 length is 12 residues. Germline V gene sequence: CDR1 SQVTM, CDR2 ANQGSEA. The data originate from a study of CD8+ T cells in alopecia areata. Documented treatment: oral pan-JAK inhibitor, 5-10 mg twice daily. The sequencing template was cDNA reverse transcribed from extracted RNA. Here immunoSEQ multiplex PCR was the method, and the copy in TCRdb shows in-frame clones only, minus some. The table has hundreds of thousands of clones, 58% seen once.

This receptor was identified in a human donor with alopecia areata. The material sequenced was CD4+ T cells sorted from blood, taken at week 24, from a patient treated with tofacitinib. This chain uses TRBV29-1 with TRBJ2-5; weak D call: TRBD2 (6 bases). The CDR3 region has the DNA TGCAGCGTAAAGCAGGGAGGAGAGACCCAGTACTTC. This translates into CSVKQGGETQYF.